This is a list of T cell receptor beta chains from one sample in a study of blood T cell repertoires in COVID-19. TCRdb's copy holds only in-frame clones and misses some; the assay was immunoSEQ multiplex PCR. The sample shows roughly 150,000 clones, 75% to 85% of them seen only once. The source material was peripheral blood. The receptors come from a woman in her 50s in a cohort sampled during active or convalescent COVID-19. Both conserved end residues are part of each CDR3. A D gene is named only where the DNA matches it firmly. A row's size may be missing; if present it is once, few, many or a size class.

-	TRBV6-5	-	TRBJ2-3	TGTGCCAGCAGCCCCGACCTGACTAGCACAGATACGCAGTATTTT	CASSPDLTSTDTQYF
-	TRBV30	-	TRBJ1-5	TGTGCCTGGAGCGGGGTTCTGGGGCCCCAGCATTTT	CAWSGVLGPQHF
TRBD1	TRBV24-1	few	TRBJ1-2	TGTGCCATCAGGGACAGGAACTATGGCTACACCTTC	CAIRDRNYGYTF
-	TRBV20-1	-	TRBJ1-2	TGCAGTGCCCGGGGTGGGAATGGCTACACCTTC	CSARGGNGYTF
-	TRBV12-5	-	TRBJ2-7	TGTGCTAGTGGTTTGGAACGGGACGGGAGCTCCTACGAGCAGTACTTC	CASGLERDGSSYEQYF
-	TRBV4-3	-	TRBJ2-3	TGCGCCAGCAGCCAAGATCGTCTGGGAGCAGATACGCAGTATTTT	CASSQDRLGADTQYF
-	TRBV5-1	-	TRBJ1-2	TGCGCCAGCAGCTTGGTCGGAAATGGGGGGGGCGGCTATGGCTACACCTTC	CASSLVGNGGGGYGYTF
-	TRBV12-3/TRBV12-4	-	TRBJ2-2	TGTGCCAGCAGTTTAGGAGAAGGGGAGCTGTTTTTT	CASSLGEGELFF
-	TRBV20-1	-	TRBJ1-2	TGCAGTGTTACAGATGGCTACACCTTC	CSVTDGYTF
-	TRBV4-1	-	TRBJ1-6	TGCGCCAGCAGCCAAGACTTTAGCTCCTATAATTCACCCCTCCACTTT	CASSQDFSSYNSPLHF
-	TRBV9	-	TRBJ2-2	TGTGCCAGCAGCGTGTCGGGCGGGACCGACACCGGGGAGCTGTTTTTT	CASSVSGGTDTGELFF
-	TRBV3-1/TRBV3-2	-	TRBJ1-2	TGTGCCAGCAGCCAAGCCGGGGGTAACTATGGCTACACCTTC	CASSQAGGNYGYTF
-	TRBV6-6	-	TRBJ2-1	TGTGCCAGCAGTTACTCTCTTTCTGAGCAGTTCTTC	CASSYSLSEQFF
-	TRBV2	-	TRBJ1-1	TGTGCCAGCAGGGGGGCGGGGAACACTGAAGCTTTCTTT	CASRGAGNTEAFF
-	TRBV10-3	-	TRBJ1-1	TGTGCCATCAGGGGGCCCGGGAACACTGAAGCTTTCTTT	CAIRGPGNTEAFF
-	TRBV19	-	TRBJ2-5	TGTGCCAGTATCCGTCCCCCCCCCGGGGGAGAGGGGTTCCAAGAGACCCAGTACTTC	CASIRPPPGGEGFQETQYF
TRBD1	TRBV9	-	TRBJ2-7	TGTGCCAGCAGCCAAACAGGGGTCGAGCAGTACTTC	CASSQTGVEQYF
-	TRBV28	-	TRBJ1-1	TGTGCCAGCAGTTTAAGACAGAACACTGAAGCTTTCTTT	CASSLRQNTEAFF
-	TRBV4-3	-	TRBJ2-1	TGCGCCAGCAGCCAAGAACCTAGCCCCTACAATGAGCAGTTCTTC	CASSQEPSPYNEQFF
-	TRBV7-9	-	TRBJ2-7	TGTGCCAGCAGCCTGCAGGGTCCCGAGCAGTACTTC	CASSLQGPEQYF
-	TRBV16	-	TRBJ1-1	TGTGCCAGCAGCCAATCCGGCCGAGGAGCTTTCTTT	CASSQSGRGAFF
TRBD1	TRBV25-1	-	TRBJ1-1	TGTGCCAGCAGTGAAGGGGACAGCGGTTTGAACACTGAAGCTTTCTTT	CASSEGDSGLNTEAFF
-	TRBV7-9	-	TRBJ2-2	TGTGCCAGCAGCGGGGGCAGAAGTGGAAACACCGGGGAGCTGTTTTTT	CASSGGRSGNTGELFF
TRBD1	TRBV6-6	-	TRBJ2-3	TGTGCCAGCAGTCCCCGGACAGGCCCCCTGAGCACAGATACGCAGTATTTT	CASSPRTGPLSTDTQYF
-	TRBV6-6	-	TRBJ1-1	TGTGCCAGCAGTCCACTGGACAGGAACACTGAAGCTTTCTTT	CASSPLDRNTEAFF
-	TRBV12-3/TRBV12-4	-	TRBJ2-7	TGTGCCAGCAGTGTGTATTCCGAGCAGTACTTC	CASSVYSEQYF
-	TRBV3-1/TRBV3-2	once	TRBJ1-2	TGTGCCAGCAGCCAGCCGGGGGGCGCTTGGGGCTACACCTTC	CASSQPGGAWGYTF
TRBD2	TRBV5-4	-	TRBJ2-2	TGTGCCAGCAGCCCCGGGGGTAGCGGGGGGTCGAACACCGGGGAGCTGTTTTTT	CASSPGGSGGSNTGELFF
-	TRBV4-1	-	TRBJ2-7	TGCGCCAGCAGCCAAGTACAGGGTGCGGCCTACGAGCAGTACTTC	CASSQVQGAAYEQYF
TRBD1	TRBV7-9	-	TRBJ1-2	TGTGCCAGCAGCCGGGACAGTGGCTACACCTTC	CASSRDSGYTF
TRBD1	TRBV7-2	-	TRBJ2-3	TGTGCCAGCAGGCCGACAGGGGCCCAGAATGTAGATACGCAGTATTTT	CASRPTGAQNVDTQYF
TRBD2	TRBV10-3	-	TRBJ2-2	TGTGCCAGCGAAACTAGCGGATACACCGGGGAGCTGTTTTTT	CASETSGYTGELFF
-	TRBV27	-	TRBJ1-1	TGTGCCAGCTCTCCCGTAGGGGCGAACACTGAAGCTTTCTTT	CASSPVGANTEAFF
-	TRBV7-8	-	TRBJ2-3	TGTGCCAGCAGCTTATTTCCTTCAGCAGATACGCAGTATTTT	CASSLFPSADTQYF
TRBD1	TRBV25-1	-	TRBJ1-2	TGTGCCAGCAGTTTACCGGGACAGGGGGCGCTTGGCTACACCTTC	CASSLPGQGALGYTF
TRBD2	TRBV7-2	-	TRBJ2-1	TGTGCCAGCAGCTTAGGCTGGCTAGCGGGGGTGGCCTCCTACAATGAGCAGTTCTTC	CASSLGWLAGVASYNEQFF
-	TRBV9	-	TRBJ1-2	TGTGCCAGCAGCGTTTACAAATCAGGGGACTATGGCTACACCTTC	CASSVYKSGDYGYTF
-	TRBV6-2/TRBV6-3	-	TRBJ2-1	TGTGCCAGCAGTTACTCACCCCCCGGCGGGGTCTACAATGAGCAGTTCTTC	CASSYSPPGGVYNEQFF
-	TRBV5-4	-	TRBJ2-5	TGTGCCAGCAGCTTGAAGTCCGGGAACCAAGAGACCCAGTACTTC	CASSLKSGNQETQYF
TRBD1	TRBV2	-	TRBJ1-2	TGTGCCAGCAAAGGAGGGACAGGGTCGAGGGATGGCTACACCTTC	CASKGGTGSRDGYTF
-	TRBV4-3	-	TRBJ1-2	TGCGCCAGCAGCCAAGAGTGGGAGAACTATGGCTACACCTTC	CASSQEWENYGYTF
-	TRBV5-1	-	TRBJ2-3	TGCGCCAGCAGCTTGGCAACAGATACGCAGTATTTT	CASSLATDTQYF
TRBD2	TRBV7-2	few	TRBJ2-7	TGTGCCAGCAGCTTAGTTACAGCGGGGGGCTACTACGAGCAGTACTTC	CASSLVTAGGYYEQYF
TRBD1	TRBV6-6	few	TRBJ1-2	TGTGCCAGCAGTTACCCCGGACAGGAAGGGAACTATGGCTACACCTTC	CASSYPGQEGNYGYTF
-	TRBV7-2	-	TRBJ2-3	TGTGCCAGCAGCCCGGGGGGCCTAAGCACAGATACGCAGTATTTT	CASSPGGLSTDTQYF
-	TRBV19	-	TRBJ2-7	TGTGCCAGTAGTATACAGACAAGCTCCTACGAGCAGTACTTC	CASSIQTSSYEQYF
-	TRBV30	-	TRBJ1-5	TGTGCCTGGAGTGTACTTAATAGCAATCAGCCCCAGCATTTT	CAWSVLNSNQPQHF
-	TRBV3-1/TRBV3-2	-	TRBJ2-1	TGTGCCAGCAGCCAAGCGGTCCAGTGGAGGGATGAGCAGTTCTTC	CASSQAVQWRDEQFF
TRBD2	TRBV6-2/TRBV6-3	-	TRBJ2-1	TGTGCCAGCAGTTACCACCGGACTAGCGGGACAAGGTCCTACAATGAGCAGTTCTTC	CASSYHRTSGTRSYNEQFF
TRBD2	TRBV7-2	-	TRBJ2-1	TGTGCCAGCAGCGGACGGACTAGCGGGGTCAATGAGCAGTTCTTC	CASSGRTSGVNEQFF
-	TRBV4-1	-	TRBJ1-4	TGCGCCAGCAGCCAAGTAGGAAGGGGAGGGAAACTGTTTTTT	CASSQVGRGGKLFF